This TCR beta chain was sequenced in a study of T-cell reconstitution after alpha-beta-depleted transplantation in children. Unique molecular identifiers tagged the TCRbeta library. TCRdb itself ran the PCR reads through MiXCR, one entry per CDR3 protein. The profile covers just under 350,000 distinct CDR3 sequences, with 16% appearing a single time and about 41% taken by the ten largest. In the case of this clonotype: The target antigen is unknown.

Points from the study as a whole: Alpha-beta T cells about two months after transplant reportedly derived from several hundred expanded graft clones.

The V gene's germline CDR1 is LGHNA and CDR2 YSLEER. V lost 2 bases, J lost 5 bases, and 9 bases lay in between. This CDR3 is built from 13 residues. The sequence was collected from a male patient between 2 and 10 years old who had a stem cell transplant for acute lymphoblastic leukemia, so the T cells may come from the graft donor. The J gene is TRBJ1-1, the V gene TRBV4-3; tentatively, D is TRBD1 (5 bases). The specimen was PBMCs, mostly from graft donor cells, collected 360 days after TCRalphabeta/CD19-depleted stem cell transplant. CDR3 amino acids: CASSQLRVTEAFF. The CDR3 DNA reads as TGCGCCAGCAGCCAACTCAGGGTAACTGAAGCTTTCTTT.